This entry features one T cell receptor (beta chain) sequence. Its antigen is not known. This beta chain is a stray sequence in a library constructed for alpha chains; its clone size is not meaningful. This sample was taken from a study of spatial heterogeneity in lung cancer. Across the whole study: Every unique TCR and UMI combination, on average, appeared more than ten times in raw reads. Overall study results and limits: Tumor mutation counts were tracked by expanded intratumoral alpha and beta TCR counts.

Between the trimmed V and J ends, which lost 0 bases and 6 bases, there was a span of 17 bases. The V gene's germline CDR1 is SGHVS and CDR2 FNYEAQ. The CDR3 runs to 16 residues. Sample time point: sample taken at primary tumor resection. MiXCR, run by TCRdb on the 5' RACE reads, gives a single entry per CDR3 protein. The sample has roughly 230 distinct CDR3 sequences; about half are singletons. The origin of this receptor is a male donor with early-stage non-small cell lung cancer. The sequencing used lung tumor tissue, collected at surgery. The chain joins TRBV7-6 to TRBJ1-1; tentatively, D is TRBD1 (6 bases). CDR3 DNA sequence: TGTGCCAGCAGCTTAGCGTCGCGGGGGCATATCGCTGAAGCTTTCTTT. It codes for CASSLASRGHIAEAFF.